This T cell receptor (beta chain) comes out of a study of blood T cells in healthy people across ages. Overall study context: Capture via template switching afforded approximately one barcoded beta molecule per two T cells.

PCR was performed a second time for 7 to 11 cycles using a sample-barcoded 5' primer and a J-beta primer mix. TCRdb analysed the 5' RACE reads with MiXCR anew, one entry per CDR3 protein. The sample includes about 900,000 distinct CDR3 sequences, 60% to 80% of them seen just once. This clonotype was counted between two and nine times. Germline V gene data show CDR1 as LGHNA and CDR2 as YSLEER. This CDR3 region has 15 residues. Losses at the gene ends were 4 bases for V and 2 bases for J; bases not matched to a gene: 6. The authors drew about 10 milliliters of peripheral blood from each donor. Sequenced material: blood. The J gene is TRBJ1-2, the V gene TRBV4-3, with 8 bases aligning to TRBD1. The source is a man aged 30-40 years in good health. CDR3 sequence (DNA): TGCGCCAGCAGCCCAGATGGACAGGGCAACTATGGCTACACCTTC. Protein: CASSPDGQGNYGYTF.